The 22 T cell receptor beta chains presented below share a single source sample, sequenced in a study of T-cell reconstitution after alpha-beta-depleted transplantation in children (dated by TCRdb to the mid-2010s). Libraries were prepared through PCR. Sequencing used an Illumina HiSeq 2500. TCR libraries were prepared with molecular barcoding, using unique molecular identifiers to normalize TCRbeta repertoire quantification. TCRdb took the public reads, trimmed them with fastp at Q25, ran MiXCR for clone calling and kept in-frame beta chains. Here each entry gathers all rows of one CDR3 protein and keeps the most common genes and DNA. For this sample the table gives approximately 250,000 distinct CDR3 sequences, of which 9.7% were detected only once. Of the sample, 5.1% falls within the top ten clones. The sequencing used PBMCs from the stem cell graft donor, collected from the stem cell graft. These receptors originate from a human donor who donated a stem cell graft to a child with SCID.

This clonotype came up many times. V is TRBV15 and J is TRBJ2-5; possibly TRBD1 for D (5 bases). Per germline, CDR1 LNHNV and CDR2 YYDKDF (reference sequence). The CDR3 is 14 residues long. Trimming removed 6 bases from V and 5 bases from J, with 16 bases in between. The CDR3 loop is CATRALLGRETQYF. In DNA, the CDR3 is TGTGCCACCAGAGCCTTATTGGGGCGGGAGACCCAGTACTTC.

The chain is built from TRBV12-3 or TRBV12-4 and TRBJ2-3; no clear D. The CDR3 covers 15 residues. The germline V and J ends were trimmed by 4 bases and 1 base, with 12 bases remaining between them. CDR3 in amino acids: CASSSPNMGTDTQYF. For the CDR3, the DNA is TGTGCCAGCAGTTCGCCCAATATGGGCACAGATACGCAGTATTTT.

This chain uses TRBV20-1 with TRBJ2-3, with 11 nucleotides matching TRBD2. Germline loops: CDR1 DFQATT, CDR2 SNEGSKA (reference sequence). The CDR3 sequence is 14 residues long. Trimming at V came to 5 bases and at J to 6 bases, leaving 7 bases not matched to a gene. The DNA of the CDR3 is TGCAGTGCTTTCAGTGGGACTAGCGGTGATACGCAGTATTTT. Translated: CSAFSGTSGDTQYF.

At least ten counts were recorded for this clonotype. The gene calls are TRBV7-9 and TRBJ2-1; 8 bases line up with TRBD1. This CDR3 spans 12 amino acids. CDR1 SEHNR and CDR2 FQNEAQ come from the germline V gene (reference sequence). V trimming: 5 bases; J trimming: 8 bases; junction bases outside the gene matches: 2. DNA for the CDR3: TGTGCCAGCAGCCCGGACAGGGATGAGCAGTTCTTC. Translation gives CASSPDRDEQFF.

Many counts were recorded for this clonotype. The chain has TRBV5-1 and TRBJ1-3; weak D call: TRBD1 (6 bases). This CDR3 contains 16 residues. Trimming took off 4 bases at V and 0 bases at J, with 14 bases between the two ends. The germline CDR1 and CDR2 sequences are SGHRS and YFSETQ. For the CDR3, the DNA is TGCGCCAGCAGCGCAACACAGGGCAACTCTGGAAACACCATATATTTT. The encoded protein is CASSATQGNSGNTIYF.

This clonotype occurred many times. The rearrangement links TRBV5-1 to TRBJ2-5, with D unclear. Per the germline V gene, CDR1 is SGHRS and CDR2 is YFSETQ. The ends were cut back, 4 bases at V and 2 bases at J, with 12 bases in the middle. CDR3 size: 14 residues. Written as DNA, the CDR3 is TGCGCCAGCAGCCCACGCTGGGGACAAGAGACCCAGTACTTC. This translates into CASSPRWGQETQYF.

This clonotype was counted ten times or more. This sequence joins TRBV15 and TRBJ2-5, with unresolved D. Germline CDR1 reads LNHNV; CDR2 reads YYDKDF (reference sequence). The V and J ends lost 0 bases and 4 bases respectively, with 9 bases between them. The CDR3 has 14 residues. CDR3 sequence (DNA): TGTGCCACCAGCAGAGATACAGAAAGAGAGACCCAGTACTTC. It is translated as CATSRDTERETQYF.

This clonotype was observed many times. The rearrangement uses TRBV9 and TRBJ2-3; 14 nucleotides line up with TRBD2. Trimming took 0 bases from V and 0 from J; bases not matched to a gene: 3. Germline loops: CDR1 SGDLS, CDR2 YYNGEE. CDR3 length: 18 residues. The CDR3 DNA reads as TGTGCCAGCAGCGTAGGACTAGCGGGGGGGATTAGCACAGATACGCAGTATTTT. Amino acid sequence: CASSVGLAGGISTDTQYF.

The CDR3 protein is CSSGRYEQYF. DNA of the CDR3: TGCAGTTCTGGACGTTACGAGCAGTACTTC. V and J are TRBV20-1 and TRBJ2-7; D gene uncertain. CDR1 is DFQATT and CDR2 is SNEGSKA in the germline V gene (reference sequence). The CDR3 consists of 10 residues. V was clipped by 8 bases and J by 4 bases, with 9 bases between them.

There are many counts of this clonotype. The junction departs from germline at one end; a sequencing error may be responsible. This chain joins TRBV15 and TRBJ1-2; 9 bases agree with TRBD1. The CDR3 covers 14 residues. Germline V gene data show CDR1 as LNHNV and CDR2 as YYDKDF (reference sequence). CDR3 sequence reads: CATSRGGTGSFPSF. The CDR3 nucleotides are TGTGCCACCAGCAGAGGAGGGACAGGGTCTTTCCCTTCCTTC.

There are many counts of this clonotype. V is TRBV12-3 or TRBV12-4 and J is TRBJ1-1; the D is unclear. The CDR3 is made up of 14 amino acids. V gave up 5 bases and J gave up 6 bases, with 16 bases separating them. CDR3 bases: TGTGCCAGCAGTGTTTTGCGGCGCCTATCTGAAGCTTTCTTT. It specifies CASSVLRRLSEAFF.

The chain is built from TRBV5-4 and TRBJ2-1; D may be TRBD1 or TRBD2 (6 bases each). This CDR3 is built from 16 residues. The V end was cut by 0 bases, the J end by 5 bases, with 15 bases between. The germline V gene has CDR1 SGHNT and CDR2 YYREEE (reference sequence). The CDR3 coding sequence is TGTGCCAGCAGCTTGGAGTACGGGGGCAGCAACAATGAGCAGTTCTTC. Protein sequence: CASSLEYGGSNNEQFF.

This clonotype was observed at least ten times. The genes are TRBV11-2 and TRBJ2-3; D is ambiguous. In germline, CDR1 is SGHAT, CDR2 FQNNGV. The CDR3 loop spans 15 amino acids. Between the trimmed V and J ends, which lost 6 bases and 1 base, there was a span of 14 bases. The CDR3 protein is CASRNRQMRTDTQYF. DNA of the CDR3: TGTGCCAGCAGAAATCGGCAGATGCGCACAGATACGCAGTATTTT.

This clonotype was observed many times. The rearrangement links TRBV5-1 to TRBJ1-2; 7 bases are a match to TRBD1. J lost 5 bases, V lost 3 bases, and 4 bases had no gene match. Germline CDR1 reads SGHRS; CDR2 reads YFSETQ. The CDR3 loop spans 13 amino acids. CDR3 sequence reads: CASSSAGGYGYTF. DNA for the CDR3: TGCGCCAGCAGCTCGGCAGGGGGTTATGGCTACACCTTC.

Ten or more counts support this clonotype. The rearrangement joins TRBV3-1 to TRBJ2-6; 9 bases map to TRBD1. Germline V lookup: CDR1 LGHDT, CDR2 YNNKEL (reference sequence). After removal of 4 bases from V and 2 bases from J, the junction contained 3 bases not matched to a gene. CDR3 length equals 16 residues. DNA for the CDR3: TGTGCCAGCAGCCTTACAGGGGGCGCTGGGGCCAACGTCCTGACTTTC. The encoded protein is CASSLTGGAGANVLTF.

Of note for this clonotype: This may arise from a read error, as a much more abundant clone is one base away. The chain is built from TRBV20-1 and TRBJ2-1; 7 bases line up with TRBD2. Germline V gene sequence: CDR1 DFQATT, CDR2 SNEGSKA (reference sequence). This CDR3 has 15 residues. CDR3 nucleotide sequence: TGCAGTGCCGGGAGGCTAGCGGCGAACCACAATGAGCAGTCCTTC. As protein: CSAGRLAANHNEQSF.

This clonotype was seen ten or more times. The chain links TRBV4-1 to TRBJ2-3; D gene uncertain. V was clipped by 4 bases and J by 1 base, with 9 bases between them. Germline V gene data show CDR1 as MGHRA and CDR2 as YSYEKL. This CDR3 contains 14 residues. The CDR3 loop reads CASSPSLGTDTQYF. The CDR3, as DNA: TGCGCCAGCAGCCCCTCCTTGGGCACAGATACGCAGTATTTT.

This clonotype was picked up a small number of times. The chain employs TRBV5-5 and TRBJ2-1; 7 bases line up with TRBD1. The CDR3 is made up of 16 amino acids. The germline gives CDR1 SGHKS, CDR2 YYEKEE (reference sequence). With 3 bases clipped from V and 4 bases from J, the junction kept 10 bases outside the gene matches. The CDR3 DNA reads as TGTGCCAGCAGCTCTCCGGGACAGAGACTTTACAATGAGCAGTTCTTC. Translated, it gives CASSSPGQRLYNEQFF.

This chain links TRBV7-2 with TRBJ2-6, with 7 bases aligning to TRBD1. This CDR3 spans 17 amino acids. Germline V gene lookup returns CDR1 SGHTA and CDR2 FQGNSA. Germline trimming cut 3 bases from V and 1 base from J; bases unmatched to any gene: 6. The CDR3 sequence is CASSLTGRLSGANVLTF. The CDR3 bases are TGTGCCAGCAGCTTGACAGGGCGCCTTTCTGGGGCCAACGTCCTGACTTTC. Full variable domain (missing parts from reference TRBV7-2 and TRBJ2-6): GAGVSQSPSNKVTEKGKDVELRCDPISGHTALYWYRQSLGQGLEFLIYFQGNSAPDKSGLPSDRFSAERTGGSVSTLTIQRTQQEDSAVYLCASSLTGRLSGANVLTFGAGSRLTVL.

The table lists this clonotype with many counts. This sequence joins TRBV3-1 and TRBJ1-2; D may be TRBD1 (6 bases). Trimming took off 6 bases at V and 6 bases at J, with 14 bases between the two ends. The CDR3 contains 13 residues. Germline V gene lookup returns CDR1 LGHDT and CDR2 YNNKEL (reference sequence). CDR3 loop: CASRRAGENGYTF. CDR3 coding DNA: TGTGCCAGCAGACGAGCAGGGGAGAATGGCTACACCTTC.

This clonotype was picked up many times. The genes are TRBV29-1 and TRBJ1-1; possible D gene TRBD1, 5 bases. The V end lost 7 bases, the J end lost 0 bases, and 9 bases lay between the germline ends. CDR1 and CDR2 (germline): SQVTM, ANQGSEA. The CDR3 consists of 12 residues. As DNA, the CDR3 is TGCAGCGCCGGACATATGAACACTGAAGCTTTCTTT. This sequence encodes CSAGHMNTEAFF.

This clonotype was counted ten times or more. This sequence joins TRBV20-1 and TRBJ2-1; the match to TRBD1 covers 10 bases. Germline V lookup: CDR1 DFQATT, CDR2 SNEGSKA (reference sequence). Unmatched junction bases numbered 15, after V lost 6 bases and J lost 4 bases. The CDR3 has 17 amino acids. Here the CDR3 DNA reads TGCAGTGCATTACTACGCGGGACAGGGGCTTTGTACAATGAGCAGTTCTTC. This gives the protein CSALLRGTGALYNEQFF.